Following are 10 T cell receptor beta chains from one sample sequenced in a study of OX40 agonist ivuxolimab in advanced cancers. Assay used: immunoSEQ multiplex PCR; TCRdb lists only in-frame clones, some missing. The data hold 84,000 or so clones, with around 94% observed a single time. The source material was CD4+ or CD8+ T cells sorted from blood, sampled in a trial of the OX40 agonist ivuxolimab. The receptors originated from an adult with an advanced solid tumor such as melanoma, head and neck, liver or kidney cancer.

This clone showed up just once. V and J are TRBV9 and TRBJ2-7; 9 bases are shared with TRBD1. The J segment lost 2 bases and the V segment lost 0 bases, leaving 3 bases of the junction unmatched. Germline V gene lookup returns CDR1 SGDLS and CDR2 YYNGEE. This CDR3 comprises 15 residues. The CDR3 reads CASSVGGQGTYEQYF. In DNA form, the CDR3 reads TGTGCCAGCAGCGTAGGGGGACAGGGAACCTACGAGCAGTACTTC. The complete variable domain, with remaining parts taken from reference TRBV9 and TRBJ2-7, reads DSGVTQTPKHLITATGQRVTLRCSPRSGDLSVYWYQQSLDQGLQFLIQYYNGEERAKGNILERFSAQQFPDLHSELNLSSLELGDSALYFCASSVGGQGTYEQYFGPGTRLTVT.

The table lists this clone with a count of one. The chain has TRBV5-1 and TRBJ2-1; 7 nucleotides align to TRBD2. This CDR3 is 15 amino acids long. Unmatched junction bases numbered 2, after V lost 2 bases and J lost 0 bases. Germline CDR1 and CDR2: SGHRS and YFSETQ. CDR3 in DNA: TGCGCCAGCAGCTTCGGCGGGGGCTCCTACAATGAGCAGTTCTTC. It specifies CASSFGGGSYNEQFF.

This chain links TRBV11-3 with TRBJ1-2, with D perhaps matching TRBD1 (6 bases). Germline CDR1 is SGHNT and CDR2 is YENEEA. Trimming took off 6 bases at V and 2 bases at J, with 10 bases between the two ends. This CDR3 is built from 13 residues. CDR3 protein: CASSSRGNYGYTF. CDR3 DNA: TGTGCCAGCAGTTCCAGGGGAAACTATGGCTACACCTTC.

The chain carries TRBV19 and TRBJ2-1; TRBD2 matches at 13 bases. Trimming at V came to 4 bases and at J to 8 bases, leaving 8 bases not matched to a gene. The CDR3 runs to 16 residues. Germline CDR1 and CDR2: LNHDA and SQIVND (reference sequence). CDR3 sequence reads: CASSTLGLAGVDEQFF. In DNA, the CDR3 is TGTGCCAGTAGTACCCTAGGACTAGCGGGAGTCGATGAGCAGTTCTTC.

The chain links TRBV11-3 to TRBJ2-3; possibly TRBD1 for D (5 bases). Germline loops: CDR1 SGHNT, CDR2 YENEEA. The CDR3 sequence is 17 residues long. The V end lost 4 bases, the J end lost 0 bases, and 17 bases lay between the germline ends. The CDR3 spells CASSSVGGHISTDTQYF. DNA for the CDR3: TGTGCCAGCAGCTCCGTGGGTGGACACATTAGCACAGATACGCAGTATTTT.

The V gene is TRBV14, the J gene TRBJ2-6; D gene unclear. Per the germline V gene, CDR1 is SGHDN and CDR2 is FVKESK. The CDR3 runs to 15 residues. V lost 2 bases and J lost 1, with 6 bases in between. The CDR3 loop reads CASSQIQSGANVLTF. The CDR3 DNA follows: TGTGCCAGCAGCCAAATTCAGTCTGGGGCCAACGTCCTGACTTTC.

V is TRBV7-9 and J is TRBJ2-2; D unclear. CDR1 SEHNR and CDR2 FQNEAQ come from the germline V gene (reference sequence). This CDR3 comprises 11 residues. V was cut by 4 bases and J by 6 bases, with 3 bases left in between. CDR3 DNA: TGTGCCAGCAGCTGGCCCGGGGAGCTGTTTTTT. It encodes CASSWPGELFF.

The chain links TRBV7-2 to TRBJ2-5, with D unresolved. V was cut by 0 bases and J by 5 bases, with 4 bases left in between. The CDR3 sequence is 12 residues long. CDR1 is SGHTA, CDR2 FQGNSA, per germline. In DNA form, the CDR3 reads TGTGCCAGCAGCTTAGCCCGGGAGACCCAGTACTTC. Translation: CASSLARETQYF.

The chain combines TRBV27 with TRBJ2-7, with TRBD2 matching over 7 bases. The CDR3 spans 12 residues. Germline CDR1 reads MNHEY; CDR2 reads SMNVEV (reference sequence). V shed 6 bases and J 6 bases; nucleotides not matched to a gene: 5. This chain's CDR3 is CASSRGLGEQYF. In DNA form, the CDR3 reads TGTGCCAGCAGCCGCGGACTAGGCGAGCAGTACTTC.

This chain joins TRBV7-2 and TRBJ2-1, with D uncertain. The V gene lost 5 bases and the J gene lost 5 bases, with 13 bases spanning the gap. The CDR3 is 14 residues long. Germline V gene data show CDR1 as SGHTA and CDR2 as FQGNSA. The CDR3 nucleotides are TGTGCCAGCAGCCTCCTCTGGGGAAACAATGAGCAGTTCTTC. Translating it yields CASSLLWGNNEQFF.